The clone carrying this TCR beta chain occurred a few times. Germline CDR1 and CDR2: GTSNPN and SVGIG (reference sequence). The junction had 7 bases not matched to a gene; V was cut back by 3 bases and J by 5 bases. CDR3 length: 15 amino acids. This entry is derived from a study of blood T cell repertoires in COVID-19. Background on the study: Samples taken during acute and convalescent COVID-19 were collected in the United States, Italy and Spain. PBMCs, B-cell-depleted T cells, or T cells provided the cDNA or gDNA that made up the material.

Data came from immunoSEQ multiplex PCR; TCRdb stores just in-frame clones and leaves some out. In the table there are about 80,000 clones, 84% of which are singletons. This clonotype was sampled from a man aged 45-65 years with acute or convalescent COVID-19. The chain is built from TRBV30 and TRBJ2-2; 9 nucleotides agree with TRBD2. Sequencing input: peripheral blood. The chain's CDR3 is CAWRGLLAGTGELFF. CDR3 bases: TGTGCCTGGAGAGGTCTGCTAGCGGGGACCGGGGAGCTGTTTTTT.